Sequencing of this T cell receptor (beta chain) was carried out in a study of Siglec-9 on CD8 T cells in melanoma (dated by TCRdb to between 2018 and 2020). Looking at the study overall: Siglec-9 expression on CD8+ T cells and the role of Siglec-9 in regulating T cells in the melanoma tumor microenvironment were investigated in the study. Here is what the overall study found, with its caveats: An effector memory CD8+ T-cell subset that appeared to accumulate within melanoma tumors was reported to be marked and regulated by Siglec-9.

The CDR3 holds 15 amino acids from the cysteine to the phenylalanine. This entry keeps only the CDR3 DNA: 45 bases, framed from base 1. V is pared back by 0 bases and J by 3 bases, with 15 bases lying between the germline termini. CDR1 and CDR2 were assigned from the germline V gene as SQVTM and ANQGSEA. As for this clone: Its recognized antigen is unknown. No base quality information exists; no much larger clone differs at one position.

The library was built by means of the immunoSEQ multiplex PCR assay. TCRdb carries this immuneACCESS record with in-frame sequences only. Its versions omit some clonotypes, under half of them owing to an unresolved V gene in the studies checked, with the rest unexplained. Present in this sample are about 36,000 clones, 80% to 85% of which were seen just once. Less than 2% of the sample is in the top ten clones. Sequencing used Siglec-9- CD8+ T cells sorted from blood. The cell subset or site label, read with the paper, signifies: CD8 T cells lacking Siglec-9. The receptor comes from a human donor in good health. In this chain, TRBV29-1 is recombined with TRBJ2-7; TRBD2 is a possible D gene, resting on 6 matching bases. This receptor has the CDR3 CSVEDPRQGLYEQYF. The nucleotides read TGCAGCGTTGAAGATCCCCGGCAGGGACTCTACGAGCAGTACTTC.